The 16 T cell receptor beta chains listed next were all sequenced from one sample in a study of T cell responses to AZD1222 COVID-19 vaccine. Sequencing used immunoSEQ multiplex PCR; TCRdb keeps in-frame clones, though not all of them. Altogether 95,000 to 150,000 clones are present, approximately 86% being singletons, with the ten largest covering over 5.5%. The material sequenced was peripheral blood, taken on day 0 of AZD1222 vaccination. These receptors were taken from an adult in good health.

V and J are TRBV24-1 and TRBJ1-1, with no clear D. This CDR3 has 13 amino acids. In germline, CDR1 is KGHDR, CDR2 SFDVKD. V shed 4 bases and J shed 8 bases, with 13 bases lying between them. The CDR3 spells CATSDPRIPEAFF. CDR3 sequence (DNA): TGTGCCACCAGTGACCCTCGGATCCCAGAAGCTTTCTTT.

This clone was observed a handful of times. The chain uses TRBV14 and TRBJ1-2; possibly TRBD1 for D (5 bases). V lost 2 bases to trimming and J lost 3 bases, with 7 bases between them. CDR1 and CDR2 from the germline V gene are SGHDN and FVKESK. The CDR3 spans 13 residues. The DNA of the CDR3 is TGTGCCAGCAGCCAAAGGGGCCACTATGGCTACACCTTC. Translated, it gives CASSQRGHYGYTF. The full variable domain, rest sourced from reference TRBV14 and TRBJ1-2, is EAGVTQFPSHSVIEKGQTVTLRCDPISGHDNLYWYRRVMGKEIKFLLHFVKESKQDESGMPNNRFLAERTGGTYSTLKVQPAELEDSGVYFCASSQRGHYGYTFGSGTRLTVV.

The chain carries TRBV11-3 and TRBJ2-2; weak D call: TRBD1 (5 bases). Trimming cost V 0 bases and J 7 bases, with 18 bases left between them. CDR3 size: 17 residues. Per germline, CDR1 SGHNT and CDR2 YENEEA. The CDR3 DNA reads TGTGCCAGCAGCTTAGATCTCGGTCTGGGGCCGGGCGGGGAGCTGTTTTTT. The encoded protein is CASSLDLGLGPGGELFF.

V is TRBV6-2 or TRBV6-3 and J is TRBJ2-1; weak D call: TRBD1 (6 bases). Trimming took 4 bases from V and 5 from J, leaving 24 bases between them. The CDR3 sequence is 18 residues long. Germline V gives CDR1 MNHEY, CDR2 SVGEGT. The CDR3: CASSSPATGTPFHNEQFF. The CDR3 DNA follows: TGTGCCAGCAGTTCCCCCGCCACCGGGACACCCTTTCACAATGAGCAGTTCTTC.

The V call is TRBV28, the J call TRBJ1-5; D is undetermined. The V end was cut by 5 bases, the J end by 2 bases, with 4 bases between. This CDR3 region has 12 residues. Germline V gene sequence: CDR1 MDHEN, CDR2 SYDVKM. As DNA, the CDR3 is TGTGCCAGCAGTGGTGGCAATCAGCCCCAGCATTTT. Translation gives CASSGGNQPQHF.

This clone was observed once. The chain joins TRBV5-1 to TRBJ1-2; perhaps TRBD1 as D (6 bases). Germline lookup yields CDR1 SGHRS and CDR2 YFSETQ. The V end was cut by 5 bases, the J end by 8 bases, with 22 bases between. This CDR3 region has 15 residues. In DNA form, the CDR3 reads TGCGCCAGCAGAGGGGGGCGATCGGAGTATGGGGGCTACACCTTC. Amino acids: CASRGGRSEYGGYTF.

As regards this clone: The junction departs from the called germline gene at one end, perhaps through a read error. The chain carries TRBV28 and TRBJ2-7, with 9 bases lining up with TRBD1. Per germline, CDR1 MDHEN and CDR2 SYDVKM. There are 11 residues in the CDR3. CDR3 coding DNA: TGTGCCAGCAGTGCGCAACAGGGGGCGTCCTTC. It specifies CASSAQQGASF.

CDR3 residues: CASSLGPLSSGNTIYF. The CDR3 nucleotides read TGTGCCAGCAGTTTAGGCCCTTTGAGCTCTGGAAACACCATATATTTT. The J gene is TRBJ1-3, the V gene TRBV6-5; D uncertain. The CDR3 consists of 16 residues. Per the germline V gene, CDR1 is MNHEY and CDR2 is SVGAGI. V lost 4 bases to trimming and J lost 0 bases, with 13 bases between them.

In this sample, this clone turned up once. CDR3 nucleotides: TGCGCCAGCAGCACAGACTTCACAGATACGCAGTATTTT. Protein product: CASSTDFTDTQYF. V usage is TRBV5-1 and J usage is TRBJ2-3; D remains ambiguous. V was trimmed by 4 bases and J by 2 bases, leaving 8 bases between them. Germline assignment: CDR1 SGHRS and CDR2 YFSETQ. The CDR3 contains 13 residues.

This clone was counted once. The V call is TRBV4-3, the J call TRBJ1-6, with TRBD1 matching 9 bases. The CDR3 contains 17 residues. The V gene end was trimmed by 1 base and the J gene end by 7 bases; junction bases not matched to a gene: 8. Germline CDR1 is LGHNA and CDR2 is YSLEER. CDR3 protein: CASSQVITGGVNSPLHF. The DNA of the CDR3 is TGCGCCAGCAGCCAAGTAATAACAGGGGGCGTAAATTCACCCCTCCACTTT.

V usage is TRBV11-2 and J usage is TRBJ1-2; D is perhaps TRBD1 (6 bases). CDR3 length: 14 residues. V was trimmed by 4 bases and J by 10 bases, leaving 19 bases between them. Germline CDR1 and CDR2: SGHAT and FQNNGV. CDR3 DNA: TGTGCCAGCAGCTCCAACACAGGGTATATCACCTACACCTTC. It translates to CASSSNTGYITYTF.

The chain couples TRBV2 to TRBJ1-1, with TRBD1 as a possible D gene (6 bases). The CDR3 contains 18 residues. Per germline, CDR1 SNHLY and CDR2 FYNNEI. Trimming removed 5 bases at V and 0 bases at J, with 22 bases between. CDR3 in DNA: TGTGCCAGCAGTTTCTTGAGGACAGAAAGTAAGATGAACACTGAAGCTTTCTTT. Protein product: CASSFLRTESKMNTEAFF.

The V gene is TRBV9, the J gene TRBJ2-2, with 8 bases lining up with TRBD1. Per germline, CDR1 SGDLS and CDR2 YYNGEE. The V and J ends lost 0 bases and 1 base, in that order; junction bases with no gene match: 5. This CDR3 is built from 17 residues. CDR3 nucleotide sequence: TGTGCCAGCAGCGTAGGGCCAGGGGGCTGGAACACCGGGGAGCTGTTTTTT. It specifies CASSVGPGGWNTGELFF.

This clone has only a few counts. This chain joins TRBV6-1 and TRBJ1-2; 7 nucleotides match TRBD1. The CDR3 consists of 14 residues. V dropped 2 bases and J dropped 0; count of bases not matched to a gene: 0. Germline V gene sequence: CDR1 MNHNS, CDR2 SASEGT. The CDR3 coding sequence is TGTGCCAGCAGTGAAACAGGGGCTAACTATGGCTACACCTTC. Protein sequence: CASSETGANYGYTF.

CDR3 in amino acids: CASRPAMNTEAFF. The CDR3 DNA reads TGTGCCAGCAGACCCGCGATGAACACTGAAGCTTTCTTT. V gene TRBV28 combines with J gene TRBJ1-1; D not certain. This CDR3 contains 13 residues. Germline assignment: CDR1 MDHEN and CDR2 SYDVKM. V was cut by 6 bases and J by 0 bases, with 8 bases left in between.

The rearrangement links TRBV2 to TRBJ2-5; perhaps TRBD2 as D (5 bases). The CDR3 is 13 residues long. Germline lookup yields CDR1 SNHLY and CDR2 FYNNEI. Trimming took off 4 bases at V and 4 bases at J, with 10 bases between the two ends. CDR3 nucleotides: TGTGCCAGCAGTGGTGGACGGGGAGAGACCCAGTACTTC. Translated, it gives CASSGGRGETQYF.